The clone carrying this T cell receptor beta chain was recorded only once. The CDR3 runs to 14 residues. Germline values: CDR1 LNHDA, CDR2 SQIVND (reference sequence). Trimming took off 5 bases at V and 5 bases at J, with 15 bases between the two ends. Profiling relied on immunoSEQ multiplex PCR, and the TCRdb table lists in-frame clones only, not all of them. The sample comprises approximately 260,000 clones, 70% to 90% of which are singletons, and roughly 6.7% rests with the top ten. The data were obtained in a study of blood T cell repertoires in COVID-19. This TCR came from a woman between 45 and 65 years old who had been exposed to COVID-19. The rearrangement uses TRBV19 and TRBJ1-2; D unclear. The sequenced sample consisted of PBMCs or T cells enriched from blood (not recorded which). CDR3 amino acids: CASSAERVRYGYTF. As DNA, the CDR3 is TGTGCCAGTAGTGCAGAGCGGGTGAGATATGGCTACACCTTC.